Below, 22 T cell receptor beta chains from the same sample are listed, as sequenced in a study of PD-1 blockade in classical Hodgkin lymphoma (dated by TCRdb to 2020 to 2022). The library was made by the immunoSEQ multiplex PCR assay. Held by TCRdb, this immuneACCESS table contains in-frame sequences only and omits some clones. Under half of the omission traces to an unresolved V gene where checked; the cause of the rest is unknown. The sample records 95,000 to 100,000 clones, 85% to 90% of which are singletons. About 6.4% of the sample comes from the top ten. The time point label, as the study defines it: cycle 2 day 1 (C2D1) of nivolumab. Every trial patient had relapsed following autologous stem cell transplantation, and prior brentuximab vedotin exposure was what differed among cohorts A, B and C. This specimen was peripheral blood mononuclear cells (PBMCs), taken before the second cycle of nivolumab. These receptors all come from a human donor with classical Hodgkin lymphoma.

The V and J genes are TRBV7-2 and TRBJ2-5, with TRBD1 matching 7 bases. This CDR3 has 15 residues. The germline V gene has CDR1 SGHTA and CDR2 FQGNSA. The V gene end was trimmed by 5 bases and the J gene end by 0 bases; junction bases not matched to a gene: 6. The CDR3 coding sequence is TGTGCCAGCAGCATTTGGACAGGCGACCAAGAGACCCAGTACTTC. This sequence encodes CASSIWTGDQETQYF.

This clone was seen once. The chain joins TRBV4-1 to TRBJ2-4, with 7 bases identical to TRBD1. The CDR3 has 17 amino acids. Per germline, CDR1 MGHRA and CDR2 YSYEKL. V lost 6 bases and J lost 0; bases outside the gene matches: 11. The CDR3 sequence is CASSRDRDYIAKNIQYF. The CDR3 bases are TGCGCCAGCAGTCGGGACAGAGATTATATAGCCAAAAACATTCAGTACTTC.

V is TRBV9 and J is TRBJ1-2; D gene unclear. This CDR3 has 15 amino acids. V lost 2 bases and J lost 1, with 12 bases in between. The germline gives CDR1 SGDLS, CDR2 YYNGEE. DNA of the CDR3: TGTGCCAGCAGCGTCCAGGTACGTGTTAACTATGGCTACACCTTC. Its protein is CASSVQVRVNYGYTF.

This rearrangement joins TRBV6-4 to TRBJ2-3; 8 bases fit TRBD1. From germline, CDR1 is MRHNA and CDR2 SNTAGT. The CDR3 consists of 14 residues. J was trimmed by 3 bases and V by 6 bases; bases with no gene match: 5. The CDR3 DNA reads TGTGCCAGCAGCCCACAGGGGGGAACAGATACGCAGTATTTT. Amino acids: CASSPQGGTDTQYF.

This chain links TRBV9 with TRBJ2-3; D gene uncertain. V shed 3 bases and J shed 3 bases, with 23 bases lying between them. This CDR3 contains 18 residues. Per the germline V gene, CDR1 is SGDLS and CDR2 is YYNGEE. The CDR3 sequence: CASSGWPSWSESTDTQYF. The CDR3 DNA reads as TGTGCCAGCAGCGGATGGCCTAGTTGGTCCGAGTCGACAGATACGCAGTATTTT.

This CDR3 reads CASSYSVNTEAFF. The CDR3 coding sequence is TGTGCCAGCAGCTATTCCGTGAACACTGAAGCTTTCTTT. V is TRBV7-6 and J is TRBJ1-1, with unresolved D. The germline V gene encodes CDR1 SGHVS and CDR2 FNYEAQ. The CDR3 is 13 residues long. With 4 bases removed from V and 0 bases from J, the gap between germline ends came to 6 bases.

This chain joins TRBV29-1 and TRBJ1-3, with D unresolved. CDR1 and CDR2 (germline): SQVTM, ANQGSEA. The CDR3 has 16 residues. Between the trimmed V and J ends, which lost 4 bases and 1 base, there was a span of 17 bases. The CDR3 DNA sequence: TGCAGCGTTGTGGGTCGAGAGCTTTTATCTGGAAACACCATATATTTT. Its protein is CSVVGRELLSGNTIYF.

The chain couples TRBV27 to TRBJ1-2; D is possibly TRBD1 (5 bases). The length of the CDR3 is 14 residues. The V end was cut by 0 bases, the J end by 4 bases, with 9 bases between. The germline gives CDR1 MNHEY, CDR2 SMNVEV (reference sequence). For the CDR3, the DNA is TGTGCCAGCAGTTTATCGGGGCCCCTCTATGGCTACACCTTC. As protein: CASSLSGPLYGYTF.

The V call is TRBV7-6, the J call TRBJ1-1; D is ambiguous. Trimming left V 5 bases short and J 4 bases short, with 14 bases between. This CDR3 comprises 14 residues. Looked up from germline, CDR1 is SGHVS and CDR2 is FNYEAQ. This CDR3 reads CASSPEGSSTEAFF. DNA for the CDR3: TGTGCCAGCAGCCCAGAAGGCTCTAGCACTGAAGCTTTCTTT.

The chain uses TRBV6-4 and TRBJ2-7; TRBD1 agrees at 7 bases. Looked up from germline, CDR1 is MRHNA and CDR2 is SNTAGT. After removal of 2 bases from V and 2 bases from J, the junction contained 6 bases not matched to a gene. The CDR3 spans 15 residues. DNA for the CDR3: TGTGCCAGCAGTGACCTTACAGGGGTCACCTACGAGCAGTACTTC. Protein: CASSDLTGVTYEQYF.

The V and J genes are TRBV19 and TRBJ2-7; D is uncertain. Germline V gives CDR1 LNHDA, CDR2 SQIVND (reference sequence). Deletions cut 3 bases from V and 0 bases from J, with 12 bases between. The CDR3 is made up of 15 amino acids. The CDR3 DNA follows: TGTGCCAGTAGTATTAGTCTGGGCAGCTCCTACGAGCAGTACTTC. This gives the protein CASSISLGSSYEQYF.

The chain is built from TRBV7-8 and TRBJ1-2; D is possibly TRBD1 (6 bases). V was trimmed by 1 base and J by 0 bases, leaving 12 bases between them. Per germline, CDR1 SGHVS and CDR2 FQNEAQ. CDR3 length: 16 residues. The CDR3 coding sequence is TGTGCCAGCAGCTTAGAATTACAGGGAGCTAACTATGGCTACACCTTC. Its protein is CASSLELQGANYGYTF. The entire variable domain, with the rest obtained from reference TRBV7-8 and TRBJ1-2, is as follows: GAGVSQSPRYKVAKRGQDVALRCDPISGHVSLFWYQQALGQGPEFLTYFQNEAQLDKSGLPSDRFFAERPEGSVSTLKIQRTQQEDSAVYLCASSLELQGANYGYTFGSGTRLTVV.

The gene calls are TRBV28 and TRBJ1-4, with 7 bases fitting TRBD1. V lost 4 bases and J lost 5; bases outside the gene matches: 7. The CDR3 extends over 15 amino acids. The V gene's germline CDR1 is MDHEN and CDR2 SYDVKM. The CDR3: CASSWDSFINEKLFF. CDR3 sequence (DNA): TGTGCCAGCAGTTGGGACAGTTTTATAAATGAAAAACTGTTTTTT.

The rearrangement uses TRBV7-3 and TRBJ2-5; D assignment may be TRBD1 or TRBD2 (5 bases each). In germline, CDR1 is SGHTA, CDR2 FQGTGA. The CDR3 has 14 residues. Trimming removed 5 bases at V and 6 bases at J, with 16 bases between. The CDR3 loop reads CASSPVGDGKTQYF. For the CDR3, the DNA is TGTGCCAGCAGCCCTGTGGGGGATGGAAAGACCCAGTACTTC.

The V call is TRBV2, the J call TRBJ2-3; tentatively, D is TRBD1 (5 bases). The V gene's germline CDR1 is SNHLY and CDR2 FYNNEI. The CDR3 runs 13 residues. The V and J ends lost 10 bases and 2 bases respectively, with 13 bases between them. CDR3 in DNA: TGTGCCAAGCTGGGGCCACTCACAGATACGCAGTATTTT. Residues: CAKLGPLTDTQYF.

Here the CDR3 DNA reads TGTGCCAGCAGCTTAGATATAGGCAAGTCCCAGCCCCAGCATTTT. It encodes CASSLDIGKSQPQHF. V usage is TRBV7-2 and J usage is TRBJ1-5; no reliable D call. From germline, CDR1 is SGHTA and CDR2 FQGNSA. This CDR3 has 15 amino acids. The germline V and J ends were trimmed by 1 base and 7 bases, with 14 bases remaining between them.

The gene calls are TRBV7-3 and TRBJ1-1; 8 nucleotides match TRBD1. Per the germline V gene, CDR1 is SGHTA and CDR2 is FQGTGA. The CDR3 runs to 12 residues. V shed 4 bases and J 11 bases; nucleotides not matched to a gene: 6. The CDR3 is CASSSTGGIAFF. The CDR3 DNA sequence: TGTGCCAGCAGCTCTACAGGGGGAATCGCTTTCTTT.

The chain is built from TRBV7-2 and TRBJ2-7, with D possibly being TRBD1 or TRBD2 (5 bases each). V lost 5 bases to trimming and J lost 0 bases, with 14 bases between them. CDR3 length: 15 residues. Per the germline V gene, CDR1 is SGHTA and CDR2 is FQGNSA. In nucleotides, the CDR3 is TGTGCCAGCAGCACGGGACGGTTGGACTCCTACGAGCAGTACTTC. It yields the protein CASSTGRLDSYEQYF.

J is TRBJ1-6 and V is TRBV19; D is unclear. V was trimmed by 5 bases and J by 6 bases, leaving 20 bases between them. The CDR3 has 17 residues. Germline values: CDR1 LNHDA, CDR2 SQIVND (reference sequence). The CDR3: CASSVGLGGFFNSPLHF. The CDR3 nucleotides are TGTGCCAGTAGTGTCGGACTGGGCGGGTTTTTTAATTCACCCCTCCACTTT.

DNA for the CDR3: TGTGCCAGCAGTTACTCGGGGCGATCAGATACGCAGTATTTT. It translates to CASSYSGRSDTQYF. This sequence joins TRBV6-5 and TRBJ2-3, with a possible D match to TRBD1 (5 bases). The CDR3 loop spans 14 amino acids. V lost 0 bases to trimming and J lost 4 bases, with 8 bases between them. Germline values: CDR1 MNHEY, CDR2 SVGAGI.

This sequence joins TRBV21-1 and TRBJ1-3. TRBV21-1 is flagged as a pseudogene. The CDR3 runs 15 residues. Written as DNA, the CDR3 is TGTGCCAGCAGCAGCGGACGGATCTCTGGAAACACCATATATTTT. Translated: CASSSGRISGNTIYF.

The count of this clone is one. The sample has other DNA sequences that encode this CDR3 too. The chain recombines TRBV6-4 with TRBJ1-1; D ambiguous. The V gene's germline CDR1 is MRHNA and CDR2 SNTAGT. V was clipped by 5 bases and J by 5 bases, with 12 bases between them. This CDR3 contains 13 residues. CDR3 nucleotide sequence: TGTGCCAGCAGTATAGAATTTAGGACTGAAGCTTTCTTT. Its protein is CASSIEFRTEAFF.